This T cell receptor (beta chain) was captured by sequencing in a study of stem cell transplantation in POMP-related autoinflammatory disease. Study-level information: Hypothesis: faulty thymoproteasomes impair CD8+ T-cell selection, skewing TRB repertoires.

This clone was counted only a few times. The antigen is not known. Profiled with immunoSEQ multiplex PCR; TCRdb holds only in-frame clones, not every one. The table has approximately 30,000 clones, 70% to 90% seen once. Study-wide points: In patients with PRAID, every analyzed T-cell subset tended to show lower diversity and higher clonality. Unique TRB V-J gene pairings were limited in number in patients with PRAID.

CDR1 and CDR2 from the germline V gene are KGHSH and LQKENI. V lost 4 bases and J lost 3; bases outside the gene matches: 4. The CDR3 is 14 amino acids. Prominent immunodeficiency with autoinflammation defined PRAID. The sequences come from CD4+ T cells from PBMCs, collected before stem cell transplantation. The genes are TRBV18 and TRBJ2-7; TRBD1 agrees at 9 bases. The sequence derives from a human donor with POMP-related autoinflammation and immune dysregulation (PRAID). The CDR3 nucleotides are TGTGCCAGCTCACGAGGGACAGGGAGCTACGAGCAGTACTTC. Protein: CASSRGTGSYEQYF.